This T cell receptor (beta chain) was retrieved from a study of vaccination and CD4 T cells after COVID-19. In the study overall: The authors exposed cells to overlapping spike peptides derived from SARS-CoV-2, HCoV-NL63, HCoV-OC43 and HCoV-229E.

This clonotype has just a few counts. What it recognizes is unknown. Researchers used the Oncomine TCR Beta short-read assay to sequence DNA from cultured CD4+ T cells. TCRdb re-called the PCR reads through MiXCR, storing one row per CDR3 protein. The table records 15,000 to 20,000 distinct CDR3 sequences, about three fifths of them present only once. Regarding treatment: approximately 9-day PBMC culture with coronavirus spike peptide pools or control peptides (ViraFEST assay). The V and J ends lost 8 bases and 1 base respectively, with 17 bases between them. CDR3 length: 15 amino acids. CDR1 MNHNS and CDR2 SASEGT come from the germline V gene.

The chain is built from TRBV6-1 and TRBJ1-1; tentative D call: TRBD1 (6 bases). This sequence originates from a human donor who had recovered from COVID-19. This sample comprised CD4+ T cells from blood, cultured in vitro, obtained before SARS-CoV-2 vaccination. In DNA form, the CDR3 reads TGTGCCAGCCCGTCGGGAGGACAGCCGAACACTGAAGCTTTCTTT. This encodes CASPSGGQPNTEAFF.